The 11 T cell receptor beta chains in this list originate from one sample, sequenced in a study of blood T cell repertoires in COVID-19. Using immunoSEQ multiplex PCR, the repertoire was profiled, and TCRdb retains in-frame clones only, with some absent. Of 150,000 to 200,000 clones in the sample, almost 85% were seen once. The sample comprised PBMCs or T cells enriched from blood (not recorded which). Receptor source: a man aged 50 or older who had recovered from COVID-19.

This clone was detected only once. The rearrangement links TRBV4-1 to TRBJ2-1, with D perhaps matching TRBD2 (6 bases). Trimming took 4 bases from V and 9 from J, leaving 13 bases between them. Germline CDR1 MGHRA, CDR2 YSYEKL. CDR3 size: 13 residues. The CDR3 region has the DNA TGCGCCAGCAGCCTATACAAAGCGGGTGAGCAGTTCTTC. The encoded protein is CASSLYKAGEQFF.

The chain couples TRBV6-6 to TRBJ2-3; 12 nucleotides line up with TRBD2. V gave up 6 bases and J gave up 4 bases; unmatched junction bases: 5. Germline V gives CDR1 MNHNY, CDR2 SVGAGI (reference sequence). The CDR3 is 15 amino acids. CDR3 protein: CASSGGLAGSDTQYF. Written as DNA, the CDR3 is TGTGCCAGCAGCGGAGGACTAGCGGGGTCAGATACGCAGTATTTT.

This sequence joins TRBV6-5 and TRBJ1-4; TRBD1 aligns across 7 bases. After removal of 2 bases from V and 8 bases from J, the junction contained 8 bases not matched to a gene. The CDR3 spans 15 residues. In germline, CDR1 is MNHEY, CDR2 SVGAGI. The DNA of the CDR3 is TGTGCCAGCAGTTACGAAGGGACAGCGACGGAAAAACTGTTTTTT. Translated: CASSYEGTATEKLFF.

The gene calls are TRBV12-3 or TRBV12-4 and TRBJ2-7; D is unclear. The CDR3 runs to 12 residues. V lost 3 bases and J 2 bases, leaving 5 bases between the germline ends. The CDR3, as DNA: TGTGCCAGCAGTTTTGGGCCCTACGAGCAGTACTTC. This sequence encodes CASSFGPYEQYF.

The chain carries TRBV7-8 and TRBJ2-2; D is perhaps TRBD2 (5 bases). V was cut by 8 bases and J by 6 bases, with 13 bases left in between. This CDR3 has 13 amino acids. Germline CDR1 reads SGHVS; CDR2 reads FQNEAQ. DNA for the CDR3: TGTGCCAGCGGACTGATGGGTTCCGGGGAGCTGTTTTTT. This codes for CASGLMGSGELFF. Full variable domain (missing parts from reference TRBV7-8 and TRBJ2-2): GAGVSQSPRYKVAKRGQDVALRCDPISGHVSLFWYQQALGQGPEFLTYFQNEAQLDKSGLPSDRFFAERPEGSVSTLKIQRTQQEDSAVYLCASGLMGSGELFFGEGSRLTVL.

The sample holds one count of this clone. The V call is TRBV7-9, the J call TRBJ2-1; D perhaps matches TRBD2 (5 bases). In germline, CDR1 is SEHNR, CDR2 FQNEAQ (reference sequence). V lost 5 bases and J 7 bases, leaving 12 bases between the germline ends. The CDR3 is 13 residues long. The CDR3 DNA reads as TGTGCCAGCAGCCCGTCCTGGGAGAATGAGCAGTTCTTC. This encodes CASSPSWENEQFF.

The CDR3 nucleotides read TGTGCCAGTAAGGGACAGGGGGGAGGTTACGAAAAACTGTTTTTT. Protein product: CASKGQGGGYEKLFF. The chain carries TRBV19 and TRBJ1-4; 11 positions agree with TRBD1. J gave up 8 bases and V 7 bases, and 9 bases lay outside the gene matches. Germline CDR1 LNHDA, CDR2 SQIVND (reference sequence). This CDR3 is 15 amino acids long. Together with reference TRBV19 and TRBJ1-4, the CDR3 gives the full variable domain: DGGITQSPKYLFRKEGQNVTLSCEQNLNHDAMYWYRQDPGQGLRLIYYSQIVNDFQKGDIAEGYSVSREKKESFPLTVTSAQKNPTAFYLCASKGQGGGYEKLFFGSGTQLSVL.

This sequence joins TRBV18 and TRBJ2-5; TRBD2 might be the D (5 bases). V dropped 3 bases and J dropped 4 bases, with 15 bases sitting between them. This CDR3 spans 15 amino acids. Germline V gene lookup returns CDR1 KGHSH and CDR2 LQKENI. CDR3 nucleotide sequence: TGTGCCAGCTCACCGGGCGGGTCGGCAGGAGAGACCCAGTACTTC. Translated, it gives CASSPGGSAGETQYF.

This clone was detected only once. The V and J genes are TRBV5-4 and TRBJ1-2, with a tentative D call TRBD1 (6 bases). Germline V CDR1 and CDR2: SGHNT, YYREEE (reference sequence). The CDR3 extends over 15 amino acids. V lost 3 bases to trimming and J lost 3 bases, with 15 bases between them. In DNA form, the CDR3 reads TGTGCCAGCAGCTCGGGGTCGGCAGGGGACTATGGCTACACCTTC. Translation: CASSSGSAGDYGYTF.

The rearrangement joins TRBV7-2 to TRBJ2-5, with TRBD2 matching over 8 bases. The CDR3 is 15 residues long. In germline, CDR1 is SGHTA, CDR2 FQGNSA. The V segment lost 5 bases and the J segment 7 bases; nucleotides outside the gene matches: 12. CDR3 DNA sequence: TGTGCCAGCAGCCCGGGACTAGGGGGAAGAGGGACCCAGTACTTC. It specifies CASSPGLGGRGTQYF.

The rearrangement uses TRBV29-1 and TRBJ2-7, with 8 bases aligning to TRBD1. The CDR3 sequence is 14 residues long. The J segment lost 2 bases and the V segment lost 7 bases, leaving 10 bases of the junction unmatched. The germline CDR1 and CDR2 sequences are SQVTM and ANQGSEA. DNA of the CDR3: TGCAGCGCCAGAGACAGGGGAAATCCCTACGAGCAGTACTTC. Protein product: CSARDRGNPYEQYF.